This T cell receptor (beta chain) was identified during a study of technical replicates of blood from a few donors. Sequencing used immunoSEQ multiplex PCR; TCRdb keeps in-frame clones, though not all of them. Among tens of thousands of clones listed, less than 95% were seen once. CDR1 and CDR2 from the germline V gene are LNHNV and YYDKDF (reference sequence). The CDR3 runs to 17 residues. The V segment lost 8 bases and the J segment 1 base; nucleotides outside the gene matches: 15. The source of this sequence is a human donor in good health. Some clones in this sample may be carry-over from other donors' samples. Source material: PBMCs. The chain uses TRBV15 and TRBJ2-7; the match to TRBD1 covers 9 bases. The chain's CDR3 is CATQNTLGTGKSYEQYF. CDR3 DNA: TGTGCCACCCAGAATACCTTGGGGACAGGGAAATCCTACGAGCAGTACTTC.